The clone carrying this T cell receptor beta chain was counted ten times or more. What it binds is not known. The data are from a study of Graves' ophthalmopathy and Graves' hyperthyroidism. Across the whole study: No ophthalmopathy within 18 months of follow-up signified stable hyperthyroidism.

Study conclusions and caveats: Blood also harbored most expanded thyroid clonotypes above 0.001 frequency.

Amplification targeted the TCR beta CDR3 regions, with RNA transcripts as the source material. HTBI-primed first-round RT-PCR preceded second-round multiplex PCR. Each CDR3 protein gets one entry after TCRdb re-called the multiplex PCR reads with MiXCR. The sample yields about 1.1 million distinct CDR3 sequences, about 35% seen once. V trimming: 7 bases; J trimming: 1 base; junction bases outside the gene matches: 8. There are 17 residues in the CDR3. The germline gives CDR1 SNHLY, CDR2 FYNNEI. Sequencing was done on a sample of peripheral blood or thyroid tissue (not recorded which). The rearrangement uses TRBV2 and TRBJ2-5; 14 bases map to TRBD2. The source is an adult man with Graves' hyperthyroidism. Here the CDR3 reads CASTFGLAGGGQETQYF. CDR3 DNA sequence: TGTGCCAGCACTTTCGGACTAGCGGGAGGTGGCCAAGAGACCCAGTACTTC.